These 22 T cell receptor beta chains came from one sample sequenced in a study of blood T cell repertoires in COVID-19. Clones were read by immunoSEQ multiplex PCR, and TCRdb kept only the in-frame ones, dropping some. The data hold 120,000 or so clones, with approximately 90% observed a single time. Input material: peripheral blood. The receptors originated from a human donor in a cohort sampled during active COVID-19.

The chain employs TRBV28 and TRBJ2-7; 11 bases are a match to TRBD2. CDR3 length: 15 residues. Germline loops: CDR1 MDHEN, CDR2 SYDVKM. V lost 3 bases and J lost 4; bases outside the gene matches: 5. CDR3 DNA sequence: TGTGCCAGCAGTTTGATAGCGGGAGGGCAGTACGAGCAGTACTTC. Its protein product is CASSLIAGGQYEQYF.

The rearrangement uses TRBV5-6 and TRBJ2-7, with TRBD1 matching over 9 bases. Trimming removed 4 bases from V and 3 bases from J; junction bases left unmatched: 5. CDR3 length: 14 amino acids. Germline-derived CDR1 and CDR2 are SGHDT and YYEEEE. CDR3 nucleotides: TGTGCCAGCAGCCCCGGGACAGGGATCTACGAGCAGTACTTC. Encoded protein: CASSPGTGIYEQYF.

The V gene is TRBV24-1, the J gene TRBJ2-1, with TRBD1 matching over 9 bases. Per the germline V gene, CDR1 is KGHDR and CDR2 is SFDVKD. Trimming cost V 4 bases and J 4 bases; bases outside gene matches: 7. This CDR3 is 16 amino acids long. The CDR3 region is CATSDIDRGSYNEQFF. In DNA, the CDR3 is TGTGCCACCAGTGACATTGACAGGGGGAGTTACAATGAGCAGTTCTTC.

This rearrangement joins TRBV13 to TRBJ2-5; 9 nucleotides align to TRBD2. Germline-derived CDR1 and CDR2 are PRHDT and FYEKMQ (reference sequence). There are 18 residues in the CDR3. Trimming removed 2 bases from V and 0 bases from J; junction bases left unmatched: 10. CDR3 nucleotides: TGTGCCAGCAGCTTATTTAAGACGAGACTAGCGGACCAAGAGACCCAGTACTTC. Its protein is CASSLFKTRLADQETQYF.

The V gene is TRBV5-1, the J gene TRBJ2-1, with TRBD1 identical over 8 bases. CDR1 is SGHRS and CDR2 is YFSETQ in the germline V gene. The CDR3 contains 17 residues. V shed 2 bases and J 3 bases; nucleotides not matched to a gene: 10. CDR3 residues: CASSFHDGQGFYNEQFF. DNA for the CDR3: TGCGCCAGCAGCTTCCATGACGGACAGGGTTTCTACAATGAGCAGTTCTTC.

V is TRBV24-1 and J is TRBJ2-3, with 12 positions matching TRBD2. CDR3 size: 16 residues. Germline values: CDR1 KGHDR, CDR2 SFDVKD. Trimming cost V 4 bases and J 6 bases; bases outside gene matches: 7. The CDR3 loop is CATSDPTSGGVDTQYF. CDR3 nucleotides: TGTGCCACCAGTGACCCGACTAGCGGGGGAGTGGATACGCAGTATTTT.

V and J are TRBV3-1 (or the pseudogene TRBV3-2) and TRBJ2-5, with 7 bases that match TRBD1. V lost 3 bases, J lost 7 bases, and 14 bases stayed unmatched. CDR3 length equals 16 residues. Per the germline V gene, CDR1 is LGHDT and CDR2 is YNNKEL (reference sequence). The CDR3 here is CASSHLSTGSDGTQYF. For the CDR3, the DNA is TGTGCCAGCAGCCACCTATCGACAGGGAGTGATGGGACCCAGTACTTC.

The genes are TRBV5-6 and TRBJ2-3, with D perhaps matching TRBD2 (5 bases). V lost 6 bases and J 4 bases, leaving 12 bases between the germline ends. This CDR3 has 13 residues. Germline assignment: CDR1 SGHDT and CDR2 YYEEEE. The CDR3 region is CASTRGSPDTQYF. Written as DNA, the CDR3 is TGTGCCAGCACCAGAGGGAGTCCAGATACGCAGTATTTT. Full variable domain (rest looked up from reference TRBV5-6 and TRBJ2-3): DAGVTQSPTHLIKTRGQQVTLRCSPKSGHDTVSWYQQALGQGPQFIFQYYEEEERQRGNFPDRFSGHQFPNYSSELNVNALLLGDSALYLCASTRGSPDTQYFGPGTRLTVL.

This clone showed up just a few times. The chain has TRBV7-9 and TRBJ2-7; 9 nucleotides line up with TRBD1. The CDR3 is 12 residues long. Per germline, CDR1 SEHNR and CDR2 FQNEAQ (reference sequence). The V segment lost 6 bases and the J segment 8 bases; nucleotides outside the gene matches: 5. This chain's CDR3 is CASRSTGGQQYF. The CDR3 DNA is TGTGCCAGCAGGTCTACAGGGGGCCAGCAGTACTTC. The full variable domain, in which reference TRBV7-9 and TRBJ2-7 provide the parts outside the CDR3, is DTGVSQNPRHKITKRGQNVTFRCDPISEHNRLYWYRQTLGQGPEFLTYFQNEAQLEKSRLLSDRFSAERPKGSFSTLEIQRTEQGDSAMYLCASRSTGGQQYFGPGTRLTVT.

A remark on this clone: At one of its ends the junction is not consistent with the germline gene, which may arise from a read error. The chain couples TRBV7-7 to TRBJ1-5; 10 bases agree with TRBD1. The germline CDR1 and CDR2 sequences are SSHAT and FNYEAQ (reference sequence). This CDR3 comprises 17 residues. The chain's CDR3 is CASSYGGETGGPQPQHF. CDR3 nucleotide sequence: TGTGCTAGCAGTTATGGCGGCGAGACAGGGGGCCCACAGCCCCAGCATTTT.

This clone was observed many times. This chain connects TRBV7-6 to TRBJ2-7; 10 bases are a match to TRBD2. This CDR3 region has 15 residues. The trim removed 3 bases at V and 3 bases at J, leaving 5 bases unmatched. Germline V lookup: CDR1 SGHVS, CDR2 FNYEAQ. CDR3 sequence reads: CASSFLAGGFYEQYF. DNA for the CDR3: TGTGCCAGCAGCTTCTTAGCGGGAGGTTTCTACGAGCAGTACTTC. Filled out from reference TRBV7-6 and TRBJ2-7, the complete variable domain reads GAGVSQSPRYKVTKRGQDVALRCDPISGHVSLYWYRQALGQGPEFLTYFNYEAQQDKSGLPNDRFSAERPEGSISTLTIQRTEQRDSAMYRCASSFLAGGFYEQYFGPGTRLTVT.

The chain is built from TRBV7-2 and TRBJ2-7; no firm D call. The CDR3 runs 14 residues. Per the germline V gene, CDR1 is SGHTA and CDR2 is FQGNSA. The V end was cut by 1 base, the J end by 6 bases, with 13 bases between. Here the CDR3 DNA reads TGTGCCAGCAGCTTAGTCGGCAGAACGGGCGAGCAGTACTTC. Protein sequence: CASSLVGRTGEQYF.

The chain is built from TRBV6-4 and TRBJ2-7; the D gene is possibly TRBD1 (6 bases). The germline gives CDR1 MRHNA, CDR2 SNTAGT. The CDR3 covers 14 residues. Trimming removed 11 bases from V and 3 bases from J, with 20 bases in between. The CDR3, as DNA: TGTGCCGCTAAGCGAAGGACAGCCGACTACGAGCAGTACTTC. Translation gives CAAKRRTADYEQYF.

The chain uses TRBV18 and TRBJ1-1; D perhaps matches TRBD1 (6 bases). Trimming pared 4 bases from V and 1 base from J, leaving 10 bases between. This CDR3 comprises 14 residues. CDR1 and CDR2 from the germline V gene are KGHSH and LQKENI. The DNA for the CDR3 is TGTGCCAGCTCACTCCAGGGACAGAACACTGAAGCTTTCTTT. Protein: CASSLQGQNTEAFF.

V gene TRBV5-4 combines with J gene TRBJ1-5; D is unclear. V lost 3 bases and J 7 bases, leaving 11 bases between the germline ends. Germline V gene sequence: CDR1 SGHNT, CDR2 YYREEE (reference sequence). CDR3 length equals 13 residues. CDR3 region: CASSYHPGQPQHF. For the CDR3, the DNA is TGTGCCAGCAGCTACCACCCAGGCCAGCCCCAGCATTTT.

The chain has TRBV7-9 and TRBJ2-5; D is unresolved. CDR3 size: 11 residues. Germline CDR1 and CDR2: SEHNR and FQNEAQ (reference sequence). Trimming removed 5 bases from V and 5 bases from J, with 6 bases in between. The CDR3 protein is CASSEYETQYF. In DNA, the CDR3 is TGTGCCAGCAGCGAGTACGAGACCCAGTACTTC.

This chain connects TRBV19 to TRBJ2-7; a possible D gene is TRBD2 (5 bases). This CDR3 is 14 amino acids long. The germline V gene encodes CDR1 LNHDA and CDR2 SQIVND (reference sequence). V lost 7 bases and J lost 3, with 16 bases in between. The CDR3 sequence: CASTLTSGGYEQYF. The CDR3 nucleotides read TGTGCCAGTACCCTCACATCAGGAGGCTACGAGCAGTACTTC.

The chain has TRBV2 and TRBJ2-2, with 7 bases identical to TRBD1. V gave up 8 bases and J gave up 4 bases; unmatched junction bases: 4. CDR3 size: 13 residues. The germline CDR1 and CDR2 sequences are SNHLY and FYNNEI. Here the CDR3 DNA reads TGTGCCAGCCGACAGGGCCCCACCGGGGAGCTGTTTTTT. Its translation is CASRQGPTGELFF.

A single count supports this clone. The J gene is TRBJ2-7, the V gene TRBV27, with D unresolved. V lost 2 bases, J lost 0 bases, and 5 bases lay in between. Germline assignment: CDR1 MNHEY and CDR2 SMNVEV (reference sequence). This CDR3 is built from 13 residues. In DNA form, the CDR3 reads TGTGCCAGCAGTTTAACTGGCTCCTACGAGCAGTACTTC. Its protein is CASSLTGSYEQYF.

V gene TRBV4-1 combines with J gene TRBJ2-1; maybe TRBD1 (6 bases). Trimming cost V 3 bases and J 8 bases, with 14 bases left between them. The CDR3 has 14 residues. Germline loops: CDR1 MGHRA, CDR2 YSYEKL. The DNA of the CDR3 is TGCGCCAGCAGCCAGAACGAGGGGGTCTATGAGCAGTTCTTC. This gives the protein CASSQNEGVYEQFF.

The chain is built from TRBV6-5 and TRBJ2-7, with a possible D match to TRBD2 (6 bases). The CDR3 covers 13 residues. Trimming took 5 bases from V and 2 from J, leaving 10 bases between them. The germline V gene encodes CDR1 MNHEY and CDR2 SVGAGI. DNA of the CDR3: TGTGCCAGCAGTAAAACGGGGGCCTACGAGCAGTACTTC. This sequence encodes CASSKTGAYEQYF.

This sequence joins TRBV7-9 and TRBJ2-3, with D tentatively TRBD1 (6 bases). Germline CDR1 is SEHNR and CDR2 is FQNEAQ (reference sequence). V lost 5 bases and J lost 1, with 7 bases in between. The CDR3 consists of 13 residues. This chain's CDR3 is CASSEGGTDTQYF. CDR3 nucleotides: TGTGCCAGCAGCGAGGGGGGCACAGATACGCAGTATTTT.